Here is one T cell receptor (beta chain) with its context. Its specificity is not known. CDR1 SGHVS and CDR2 FQNEAQ come from the germline V gene. The V end lost 5 bases, the J end lost 2 bases, and 13 bases lay between the germline ends. The CDR3 extends over 15 amino acids. This entry belongs to a study of T cells after yellow fever vaccination. Study-level findings and limits: High-abundance clonotypes from the bulk population could contaminate FACS-sorted repertoires. The secondary response showed a weaker magnitude and a faster peak, day 5 versus 15.

One entry per CDR3 protein results from TCRdb running MiXCR on the 5' RACE reads. The table shows under 200,000 distinct CDR3 sequences, with around 7.3% occurring only once. This rearrangement joins TRBV7-8 to TRBJ2-1; D remains ambiguous. The receptor was isolated from a man aged 18 to 29 who received the YFV17D yellow fever vaccine. The input for sequencing was CD4+ T cells sorted from PBMCs, taken about 5 days after the first yellow fever vaccination. The CDR3 DNA reads as TGTGCCAGCAGCACTGGTAGGGCCGCCTACAATGAGCAGTTCTTC. It specifies CASSTGRAAYNEQFF.